Included here is one TCR beta chain sequence, with context. What antigen it recognizes has not been identified. No base quality information exists; no much larger clone differs at one position. The same CDR3 can be traced to other DNA sequences in this sample. The data were obtained in a study of cytomegalovirus exposure and HLA in healthy donors (dated by TCRdb to 2015 to 2018). With respect to the entire study: According to an earlier analysis of around 600 of the donors, roughly 180 million T cells yielded roughly 100 million unique TCR beta sequences and about 300 Gb of sequence data. Approximately 300 gigabases of sequencing data and 70 million to 100 million unique TCR sequences made up an early release that covered 500 to 700 HLA-typed donors. The genetic ancestry cluster associated with self-reported Caucasian donors included over 80% of the roughly 400 genotyped donors. The aim of the study was to test whether cataloging public T cell receptors could identify signatures of past pathogen exposure. The T cell repertoires of around 670 subjects were profiled by immunosequencing and related to cytomegalovirus serostatus. In addition to the first cohort of around 670 subjects, a separate validation cohort of approximately 120 different subjects was used. To predict cytomegalovirus infection status, the study brought together high-throughput TCR immunosequencing, statistical association of individual TCRs with disease status, and machine learning. A later analysis re-analyzed previously published TCR beta repertoires from hundreds of donors and added high-resolution HLA genotyping to study TCR occurrence patterns. The later analysis used no new phenotypic data to find candidate immune exposures, relying instead on TCR beta sequences and their occurrence across donors. To decide whether each TCR beta V gene segment behaved as functional or pseudogenic, an earlier analysis of fewer than 750 of the donors relied on high-throughput TCR beta sequencing. Donor age, sex, ethnicity and CMV serostatus were compiled alongside the repertoire data. In a later genetic analysis, genome-wide SNP genotypes for about 65% of the roughly 700 donors were used, and that subset was treated as a discovery cohort. Every repertoire in the discovery cohort had been generated on one and the same sequencing platform. Class I and class II HLA loci were covered by the typing at four-digit resolution. Typing coverage differed by locus: A, B, C, DRB1 and DQB1 were typed in about 629-630 donors, DQA1 in 500 to 550, DPA1 in approximately 610, and DPB1 in roughly 450. Roughly five DR-DQ haplotypes were treated as single units for association and clustering because of strong linkage in the cohort. Among roughly 400 genotyped donors of the cohort, an average of around 220,000 unique TCR beta nucleotide sequences was sequenced per donor, of which 15% to 20% were non-productive.

Overall study results and their limits: The classifier was reported to diagnose cytomegalovirus status with high specificity and sensitivity in both the original cohort and the validation cohort. A later analysis found that most CMV-associated TCR beta chains appeared HLA-restricted, with HLA associations seemingly driven largely by CMV exposure. A cluster of highly shared sequence variants was judged likely to represent a technical artifact of the sequencing pipeline. In a later genetic analysis, a missense DCLRE1C variant was associated with V-gene and J-gene trimming of TCR beta chains, and the association was replicated in an independent cohort. When HLA alleles, especially DR and DQ, strongly co-occurred, TCR associations were difficult to assign to individual alleles. In a later analysis, HLA-associated TCR beta chains were found to be more clonally expanded and to have lower generation probabilities than equally common non-associated chains. Only TCR beta chains were sequenced in this cohort, and the absence of alpha or paired-chain data limited detectable features. In a later analysis, several top co-occurrence clusters were reported to appear linked to parvovirus B19, influenza, CMV and Epstein-Barr virus. CMV serostatus was the only immune exposure information available for the cohort. Most TCR sequences were observed very rarely across donors, whereas some public TCRs were present in many individuals. Linkage disequilibrium might explain the correlated functional status among segregating V segments, but an unknown experimental factor could not be excluded. A further reported finding was that TCR beta sequences accurately predicted the HLA-A and HLA-B alleles for most subjects in the first cohort. The presence/absence analyses assumed that sequencing depth was roughly uniform across donors, and that assumption may not be true. In vitro tests confirmed that a few of the cytomegalovirus-associated TCR beta chains recognize cytomegalovirus antigens. In an earlier analysis of 500 to 650 of the donors, most TCR beta V segments appeared in productive rearrangements about 87% or about 30% of the time, broadly matching IMGT annotations. A later analysis found that TCR association rates varied across HLA loci, with DRB1 alleles showing the most associated TCRs and HLA-C alleles the fewest. Because HLA typing was missing for some donors at each locus, association tests included only the typed subset. Because the 87-base-pair reads could not distinguish some IMGT-functional V segments, including TRBV6-2 and TRBV6-3, those segments were excluded. Because counts were too low, fewer than 20 rarely observed V segments, including chromosome 9 orphons, were excluded from the earlier analysis of several hundred of the donors. A later genetic analysis reported fewer N-insertions in productive TCRs among donors in an Asian-associated ancestry cluster than the roughly 670-donor mean. The study listed 150 to 200 TCR beta chains as associated with cytomegalovirus. The authors suggested that the approach could potentially be extended to other disease states and immunological phenotypes. At a false discovery rate of 0.05, a later analysis linked 15,000 to 20,000 TCR beta sequences to specific HLA alleles.

Trimming accounts for 0 bases at V and 7 bases at J, while the number of junction bases matched to no gene is 12. Counted from cysteine to phenylalanine, this CDR3 has 18 amino acids. Only the CDR3 part of the read is kept: 54 bases, read in frame from the first base. The cohort was made up of about 670 healthy bone marrow donors. At the time of sampling, all cohort members were nominally healthy, though unrecorded immune exposures were likely present. The donor tested CMV seropositive, placing the donor among the 250 to 350 seropositive members of the cohort. A peripheral blood sample was collected from each donor, and TCR beta sequencing was performed on peripheral blood mononuclear cells. The Qiagen DNeasy Blood Extraction Kit was used to extract genomic DNA from the blood cell samples. Preparation of the library involved the immunoSEQ multiplex PCR assay. For the multiplex PCR, a mixture combining 60 forward primers for TCR Vbeta segments and 13 reverse primers for TCR Jbeta segments was used. Amplification of the CDR3 region of rearranged TCR beta genes was performed with a multiplex PCR assay on genomic DNA. On the Illumina HiSeq System, the amplified TCR beta libraries were sequenced as 87-base-pair reads. The original methods were these. In a later analysis, tens of millions of unique TCR beta chains were counted across the roughly 700 repertoires, and roughly 10 million of these chains were shared by at least two donors. Raw reads were error-corrected and collapsed into unique sequences with a nearest-neighbor algorithm that merged closely related sequences to remove PCR and sequencing errors. CDR3 sequences were aligned to IMGT reference sequences to assign V, D and J gene segments. For a sequence to be retained, a match of at least six nucleotides was required to both a V gene segment and a J gene segment. Rearrangements were classified as productive when the CDR3 lacked stop codons and remained in frame with V and J, and all other rearrangements were classified as non-productive. CDR3 was defined according to IMGT convention as the region running from the second conserved V-encoded cysteine to the conserved J-encoded phenylalanine. In an earlier analysis of more than 550 of the donors, sequences lacking an unambiguous match to a single V gene segment were excluded. An earlier analysis of fewer than 750 of the donors called V segments functional above 56.7% productive rearrangements and segregating when the between-donor standard deviation exceeded 5%. A statistical classification framework was built to diagnose cytomegalovirus status from the catalog of TCR beta chain sequences. In a later analysis, TCR nucleotide sequences were compared against IMGT/GENE-DB human TR gene sequences so that V and J genes could be assigned. Using the TCRdist pipeline, a later analysis assigned CDR3 sequences along with most-parsimonious VDJ recombination scenarios. In a later analysis, each TCR beta chain was defined by its CDR3 amino acid sequence together with its V-gene family, and reads without a unique V-gene family were excluded. As a way to deal with suspected cross-contamination and a sequencing artifact, a later analysis dropped 592 nucleotide sequences that were highly shared and had low generation probability. In a later analysis, a clonal expansion index for each public chain was calculated from normalized within-repertoire ranks of inferred template counts. A later analysis computed generation probabilities with a VDJ recombination model fitted to out-of-frame rearrangements, and checked the results against IGoR. In a later analysis, hypergeometric tests were used to score TCR-TCR, TCR-HLA and TCR-CMV co-occurrence, with a repertoire-size bias correction applied to TCR pairs. False discovery rates were estimated in a later analysis by permuting HLA or CMV assignments 20 times. In a later analysis, co-occurring TCRs were grouped using DBSCAN, with TCRdist sequence similarity added in when clustering inside HLA-allele-positive subsets. Repertoires with fewer than 30,000 or more than 120,000 public chains were left out of co-occurrence clustering, as were four to six repertoires with anomalous nucleotide sharing. Imported from immuneACCESS, the table was reduced by TCRdb to in-frame sequences with V and J called. These copies leave out some clones; in studies compared against another copy, an unresolved V gene accounts for under half, and the cause of the remainder is not known. The DNA gave D and trimming, while V, J and clone size come from that table. Here the sample has roughly 170,000 clones; under 90% occur a single time. Under 7.5% of the sample is in the top ten clones.

The sequenced material came from PBMCs. This chain is built from TRBV23-1 and TRBJ2-3, with 11 bases matching TRBD2. TRBV23-1 has ORF status, its function being uncertain. This TCR was sampled from a man aged 25 to 40 in good health and CMV-seropositive. The nucleotides read TGCGCCAGCAGTCAATCTGCGAGTTCTAGCGGGGGGCCTTATACGCAGTATTTT. Translated, this gives CASSQSASSSGGPYTQYF.